This T cell receptor (beta chain) was observed in a study of shared clonotypes between healthy human individuals. The germline V gene has CDR1 SGHRS and CDR2 YFSETQ. CDR3 length: 13 residues. Between the trimmed V and J ends, which lost 4 bases and 3 bases, there was a span of 11 bases. Turning to this clone: Its antigen is not identified.

The DNA input per sorted-subset replicate PCR was 200 to 250 ng, corresponding to some 27,000 T cell genomes. Using immunoSEQ multiplex PCR, the repertoire was profiled, and TCRdb retains in-frame clones only, with some absent. In the table there are about 2 million clones, 85% to 95% of which are singletons. CD4+ cells were split into CD45RA+ naive and CD45RA-negative memory subsets. Study-wide points: The naive CD4 repertoires of a few donors were compared, and approximately 4.7% of clonotypes were shared. There were few donors, and this limited the genetic and exposure-history diversity represented.

The source of this sequence is a man younger than 35 in good health. The chain recombines TRBV5-1 with TRBJ2-7, with D unresolved. Sequencing was performed on naive CD4+ T cells sorted from blood. As to subset: CD45RA+ positively selected. CDR3 loop: CASSVGPGYEQYF. CDR3 coding DNA: TGCGCCAGCAGCGTCGGGCCAGGCTACGAGCAGTACTTC.